The entry below gives a single TCR beta chain sequence along with its context. Its antigen is as yet unknown. The data were obtained in a study of cytomegalovirus exposure and HLA in healthy donors. Findings and limits, study-wide: A later analysis reportedly identified an Asian-associated ancestry cluster as carrying fewer N-insertions than the approximately 670-donor mean. The authors reported that TCR beta sequences could predict HLA-A and HLA-B alleles. These predictions were accurate for most subjects in the first cohort.

PCR was performed using 60 Vbeta and 13 Jbeta primers. This table comes from immunoSEQ multiplex PCR, and its TCRdb copy is limited to in-frame clones, with some not included. The top ten clones hold roughly 0.71% of a sample with about 100,000 clones, around 80% of them seen once. CDR1 is GTSNPN and CDR2 is SVGIG in the germline V gene (reference sequence). The CDR3 runs to 14 residues. V lost 4 bases to trimming and J lost 7 bases; unmatched junction nucleotides: 11. The TCR sequence derives from a woman aged 55-75 years in good health and CMV-seronegative. V and J are TRBV30 and TRBJ1-1; 8 bases line up with TRBD1. Sequenced sample: PBMCs. The CDR3 DNA reads as TGTGCCTGGAAGGCGGACAGGGTTTCAGGTGAAGCTTTCTTT. Protein: CAWKADRVSGEAFF.